The clone carrying this T cell receptor beta chain was seen ten or more times. The data stem from a study of early T cells in non-severe SARS-CoV-2 infection. In the library, individual cDNA molecules carried attached unique molecular identifiers. Using its own MiXCR run on the 5' RACE reads, TCRdb lists one record per CDR3 protein. The sample lists just over 95,000 distinct CDR3 sequences, approximately 10% seen once, with roughly 5% in the top ten. CDR1 and CDR2 (germline): SEHNR, FQNEAQ (reference sequence). This CDR3 region has 11 residues. V lost 11 bases, J lost 9 bases, and 16 bases lay in between.

The TCR comes from an adult who was a healthcare worker with PCR-confirmed SARS-CoV-2 infection or an uninfected control (not recorded which). Sequenced: whole blood. J is TRBJ2-5 and V is TRBV7-9; D possibly corresponds to TRBD2 (6 bases). The CDR3 spells CAQVESGAQYF. The CDR3 DNA reads as TGTGCCCAGGTTGAGTCGGGGGCCCAGTACTTC.